This T cell receptor (beta chain) came from a study of immune evolution from preneoplasia to lung adenocarcinoma (dated by TCRdb to the early 2020s). Broadly, across the study: Immune contexture across lung adenocarcinoma precursors and invasive adenocarcinoma was profiled using immune gene expression, TCR sequencing and multiplex immunofluorescence. Resected precursor lesions (AAH, AIS, MIA) and invasive adenocarcinomas were compared with paired morphologically normal lung tissue. Sample size was determined by specimen availability and not by a prior power calculation. The immune data were integrated with whole exome sequencing and methylation data from the same cohort of nodules. The overall cohort comprised 45 to 55 patients with pulmonary nodules who underwent surgical resection. TCR sequencing data came from about 52 patients. According to the study, 90 to 130 samples went through TCR sequencing. POLYSOLVER was used to infer class I HLA alleles from exome data, and LOHHLA was used to detect allele-specific HLA loss.

Beyond this particular receptor, the publication reports: The highest clonality was observed in normal lung, whereas higher T cell density and diversity but lower clonality appeared to be present in later-stage lesions. Findings were based on association rather than direct causation; larger cohorts with long-term follow-up and longitudinal biopsies were deemed needed. Because all patients came from Japan and China, whether the findings apply to Western populations was uncertain. Normal lung had the highest top T cell clone frequencies, and these frequencies appeared to fall progressively from AAH through AIS, MIA and invasive adenocarcinoma.

Between the mid-2010s and the late 2010s, the patients underwent resection in either Japan or China. Two lung cancer pathologists independently reviewed H&E slides to confirm the histologic diagnosis of every case. FFPE tissue was used for DNA isolation with the AllPrep DNA/RNA FFPE Kit. The CDR3, cysteine through phenylalanine, is 12 amino acids long. The read is trimmed to its CDR3 DNA, 36 bases read in frame from base 1. The germline V gene encodes CDR1 SNHLY and CDR2 FYNNEI. V is pared back by 7 bases and J by 2 bases, with 6 bases lying between the germline termini. Using the immunoSEQ hsTCRbeta Kit, TCR beta CDR3 regions were sequenced from DNA. For the original study's pipeline: TCR sequencing data were analysed with the ImmunoSEQ Analyzer. T cell clonality was calculated on productive rearrangements as 1 minus Pielou's evenness. T cell diversity was measured with the inverse Simpson index on productive templates. T cell density was TCR beta template counts normalized to usable DNA, estimated by amplifying and sequencing housekeeping genes. TCR metrics were compared across histologic stages using two-sided Kruskal-Wallis tests. The immuneACCESS repertoire file appears here via TCRdb, limited to in-frame rearrangements. These files lack a portion of the clones; in checked studies, under half of the deficit traces to unresolved V genes, and the cause of the others is not known. V and J calls and clone size are given by that table; D and trimming were obtained from the DNA. For this sample there are thousands of clones; more than 75% appear just once. The top ten clonotypes cover about 20% of the sample.

Turning to this clone: The antigen it recognizes is unknown. No base quality values were provided; no much bigger clone lies one nucleotide off.

The chain links TRBV2 with TRBJ1-5; the D gene is not confidently resolved. The TCR originated in a person aged 60-79 years with lung adenocarcinoma. Sequences were obtained from FFPE adjacent normal lung tissue. Here the CDR3 is given as CASTWGNQPQHF. The DNA reads TGTGCCAGCACGTGGGGCAATCAGCCCCAGCATTTT.